What follows is one T cell receptor (beta chain) and its context. TEMRA cells were FACS-enriched and CD8+ and CD4+ T cells negatively isolated. Germline V lookup: CDR1 MNHEY, CDR2 SMNVEV (reference sequence). This CDR3 has 14 residues. V shed 5 bases and J shed 7 bases, with 15 bases lying between them. This entry belongs to a study of CD8 T cells in Susac syndrome. RNA amounts of about 0.45 to 1 ug underwent reverse transcription with random hexamers. MiXCR was run by TCRdb on the immunoSEQ multiplex PCR reads, yielding one entry per CDR3 protein. The table records around 280,000 distinct CDR3 sequences, 70% to 90% of them present only once.

Sequenced: CD8+ T cells from PBMCs. The TCR originated in a human donor with multiple sclerosis. The chain joins TRBV27 to TRBJ1-5, with D possibly being TRBD1 (5 bases). The CDR3 bases are TGTGCCAGCAGTCCGCAGGGAAGGGCCCAGCCCCAGCATTTT. Protein product: CASSPQGRAQPQHF.